The clone carrying this TCR beta chain was picked up a small number of times. Its antigen is not known. TCRdb re-analysed the 5' RACE reads in MiXCR, keeping a single row per CDR3 protein. The sample holds hundreds of thousands of distinct CDR3 sequences, 10% to 15% seen once. There are 15 residues in the CDR3. Germline CDR1 and CDR2: SGHTA and FQGNSA. V was trimmed by 5 bases and J by 6 bases, leaving 14 bases between them. The sample comes from a study of CD8 T cells in ankylosing spondylitis. Study outcomes and limitations: Blood of patients with ankylosing spondylitis appeared to be characterized by a TCR beta motif of eight highly homologous variants.

V usage is TRBV7-2 and J usage is TRBJ1-6; the D gene is possibly TRBD1 (6 bases). What was sequenced was blood, either unsorted or a sorted T cell fraction (not recorded which). This clonotype originated in a male donor with ankylosing spondylitis. The CDR3 protein is CASSVTGRGNSPLHF. DNA of the CDR3: TGTGCCAGCAGCGTAACAGGGAGAGGTAATTCACCCCTCCACTTT. Based on the CDR3 plus reference TRBV7-2 and TRBJ1-6, the full variable domain is GAGVSQSPSNKVTEKGKDVELRCDPISGHTALYWYRQSLGQGLEFLIYFQGNSAPDKSGLPSDRFSAERTGGSVSTLTIQRTQQEDSAVYLCASSVTGRGNSPLHFGNGTRLTVT.